This T cell receptor (beta chain) emerged from a study of blood T cells in healthy people across ages. Each sample yielded at least 5.5 micrograms of PBMC total RNA. Combining a sample-barcoded 5' primer with a J-beta primer mix, a second PCR ran for roughly 6 to 12 cycles. Via MiXCR, TCRdb re-called the 5' RACE reads, giving one row per CDR3 protein. The sample contains roughly 2 million distinct CDR3 sequences, approximately 50% of which appear only once. CDR1 is SGHTA, CDR2 FQGNSA, per germline. CDR3 size: 13 residues. V dropped 1 base and J dropped 3 bases, with 7 bases sitting between them. The sequencing sample was made of blood. V gene TRBV7-2 combines with J gene TRBJ2-7; no firm D call. The clonotype comes from a woman aged 40 to 49 in good health. CDR3 sequence reads: CASSLELNYEQYF. In nucleotides, the CDR3 is TGTGCCAGCAGCTTAGAACTAAACTACGAGCAGTACTTC.